This TCR beta chain was sequenced in a study of cytomegalovirus exposure and HLA in healthy donors. Study-level points and caveats: A list of 164 TCR beta chains associated with cytomegalovirus was given.

This clone occurred once. What it binds is not known. This PCR relied on a set of 60 Vbeta primers and 13 Jbeta primers. Sequenced by immunoSEQ multiplex PCR; TCRdb stores in-frame clones only, minus some. Of under 150,000 clones listed, less than 80% are singletons. V trimming: 1 base; J trimming: 14 bases; junction bases outside the gene matches: 13. This CDR3 comprises 16 residues. Germline V gives CDR1 LGHNT, CDR2 FRNRAP. The sequence derives from a female donor in good health and CMV-seropositive. The rearrangement links TRBV12-5 to TRBJ1-4, with 10 bases that match TRBD1. What was sequenced was PBMCs. The CDR3 loop is CASGLDPRQGASTLFF. CDR3 nucleotides: TGTGCTAGTGGTTTGGACCCTCGACAGGGGGCTTCTACTCTGTTTTTT.